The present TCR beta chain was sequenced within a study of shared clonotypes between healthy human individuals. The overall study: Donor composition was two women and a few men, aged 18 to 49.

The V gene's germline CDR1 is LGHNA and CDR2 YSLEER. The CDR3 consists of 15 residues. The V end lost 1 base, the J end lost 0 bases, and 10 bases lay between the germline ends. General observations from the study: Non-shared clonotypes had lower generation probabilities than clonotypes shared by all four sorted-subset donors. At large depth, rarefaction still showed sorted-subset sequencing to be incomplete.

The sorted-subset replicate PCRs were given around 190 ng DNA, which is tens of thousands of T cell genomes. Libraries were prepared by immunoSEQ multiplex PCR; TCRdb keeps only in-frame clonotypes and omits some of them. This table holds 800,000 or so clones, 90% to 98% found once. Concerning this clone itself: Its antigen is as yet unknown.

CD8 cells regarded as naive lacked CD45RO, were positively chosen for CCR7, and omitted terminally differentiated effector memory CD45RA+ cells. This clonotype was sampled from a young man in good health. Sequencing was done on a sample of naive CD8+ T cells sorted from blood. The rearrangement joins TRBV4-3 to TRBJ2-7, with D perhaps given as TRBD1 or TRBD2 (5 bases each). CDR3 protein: CASSQADSGSYEQYF. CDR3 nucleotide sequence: TGCGCCAGCAGCCAAGCCGACAGCGGCTCCTACGAGCAGTACTTC.